Given below is one T cell receptor beta chain in context. The data derive from a study of OX40 agonist ivuxolimab in advanced cancers. Overall study: Intravenous ivuxolimab at 0.01 to 10 mg/kg was given to patients every 2 weeks.

With 4 bases clipped from V and 1 base from J, the junction kept 1 base outside the gene matches. The CDR3 loop spans 15 amino acids. The V gene's germline CDR1 is SGHNT and CDR2 YENEEA. Repertoires were generated with immunoSEQ multiplex PCR, while TCRdb's copy carries only in-frame clones and drops some. The sample includes 57,000 or so clones, over 90% of them seen just once. The receptor was isolated from an adult with an advanced solid tumor such as melanoma, head and neck, liver or kidney cancer. The input for sequencing was CD4+ or CD8+ T cells sorted from blood, taken in a trial of the OX40 agonist ivuxolimab. The genes are TRBV11-3 and TRBJ2-2; TRBD1 aligns across 9 bases. The CDR3 loop reads CASSSDRGNTGELFF. DNA of the CDR3: TGTGCCAGCAGCTCGGACAGGGGGAACACCGGGGAGCTGTTTTTT.